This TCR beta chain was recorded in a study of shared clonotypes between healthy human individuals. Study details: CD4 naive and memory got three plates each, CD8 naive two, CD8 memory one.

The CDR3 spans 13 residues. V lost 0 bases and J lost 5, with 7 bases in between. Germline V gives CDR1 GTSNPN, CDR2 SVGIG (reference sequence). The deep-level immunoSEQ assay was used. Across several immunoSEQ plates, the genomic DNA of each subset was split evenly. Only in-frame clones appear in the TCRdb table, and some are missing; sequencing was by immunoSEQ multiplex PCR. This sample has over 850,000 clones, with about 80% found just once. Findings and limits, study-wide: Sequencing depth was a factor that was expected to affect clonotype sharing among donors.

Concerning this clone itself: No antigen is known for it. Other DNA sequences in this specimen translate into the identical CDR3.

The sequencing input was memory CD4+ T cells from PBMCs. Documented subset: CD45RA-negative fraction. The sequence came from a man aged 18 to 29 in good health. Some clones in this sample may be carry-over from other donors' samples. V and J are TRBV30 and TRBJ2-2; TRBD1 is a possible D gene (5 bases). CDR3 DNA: TGTGCCTGGAGTGTTAAGGGGACCGGGGAGCTGTTTTTT. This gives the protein CAWSVKGTGELFF.